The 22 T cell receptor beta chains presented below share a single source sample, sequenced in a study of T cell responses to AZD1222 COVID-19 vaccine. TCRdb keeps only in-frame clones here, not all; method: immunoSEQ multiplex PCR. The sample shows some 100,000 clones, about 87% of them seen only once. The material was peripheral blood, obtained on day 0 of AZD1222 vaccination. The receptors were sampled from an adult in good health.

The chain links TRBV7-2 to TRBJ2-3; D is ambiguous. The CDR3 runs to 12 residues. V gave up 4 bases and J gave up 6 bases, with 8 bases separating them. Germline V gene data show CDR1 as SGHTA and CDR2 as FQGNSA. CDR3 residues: CASSYPADTQYF. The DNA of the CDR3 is TGTGCCAGCAGCTACCCTGCGGATACGCAGTATTTT.

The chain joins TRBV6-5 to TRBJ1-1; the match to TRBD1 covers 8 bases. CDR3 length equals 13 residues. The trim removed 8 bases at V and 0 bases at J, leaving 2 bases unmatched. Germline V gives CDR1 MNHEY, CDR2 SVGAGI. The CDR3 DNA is TGTGCCAGCTGGACAGGGTTGAACACTGAAGCTTTCTTT. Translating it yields CASWTGLNTEAFF.

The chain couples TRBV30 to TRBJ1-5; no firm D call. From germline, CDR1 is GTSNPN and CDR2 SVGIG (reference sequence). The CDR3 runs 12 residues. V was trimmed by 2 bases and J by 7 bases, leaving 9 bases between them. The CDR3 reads CAWSTPYQPQHF. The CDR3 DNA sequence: TGTGCCTGGAGTACCCCTTACCAGCCCCAGCATTTT.

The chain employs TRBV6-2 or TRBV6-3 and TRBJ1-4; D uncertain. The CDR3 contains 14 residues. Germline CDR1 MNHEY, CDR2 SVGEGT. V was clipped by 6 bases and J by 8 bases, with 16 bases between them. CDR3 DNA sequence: TGTGCCAGCAGCCTCAGGTTCCTCGGGGAAAAACTGTTTTTT. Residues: CASSLRFLGEKLFF.

The CDR3 nucleotides read TGTGCCAGCAGCCCGGGGGCACAGGGGTGGGAGACCCAGTACTTC. Protein sequence: CASSPGAQGWETQYF. The chain is built from TRBV7-6 and TRBJ2-5; perhaps TRBD1 as D (7 bases). This CDR3 has 15 residues. The V and J ends lost 5 bases and 5 bases respectively, with 18 bases between them. Germline lookup yields CDR1 SGHVS and CDR2 FNYEAQ.

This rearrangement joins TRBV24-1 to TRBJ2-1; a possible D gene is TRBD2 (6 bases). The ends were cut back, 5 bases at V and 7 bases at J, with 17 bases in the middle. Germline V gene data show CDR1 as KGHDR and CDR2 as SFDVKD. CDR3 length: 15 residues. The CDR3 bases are TGTGCCACCAGTGCCCCGGGGGTTGAGTGGAATGAGCAGTTCTTC. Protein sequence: CATSAPGVEWNEQFF.

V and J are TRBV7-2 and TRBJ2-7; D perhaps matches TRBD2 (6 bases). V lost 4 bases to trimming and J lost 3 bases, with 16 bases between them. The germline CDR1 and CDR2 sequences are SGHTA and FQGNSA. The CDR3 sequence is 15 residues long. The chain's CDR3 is CASSSSWGLVYEQYF. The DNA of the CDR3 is TGTGCCAGCAGCTCCAGTTGGGGACTGGTCTACGAGCAGTACTTC.

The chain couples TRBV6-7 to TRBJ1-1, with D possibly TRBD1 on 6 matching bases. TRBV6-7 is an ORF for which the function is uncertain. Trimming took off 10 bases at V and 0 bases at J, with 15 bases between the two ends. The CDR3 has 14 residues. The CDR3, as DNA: TGTGCCAACCAGAACAGGGCTCTGAACACTGAAGCTTTCTTT. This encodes CANQNRALNTEAFF.

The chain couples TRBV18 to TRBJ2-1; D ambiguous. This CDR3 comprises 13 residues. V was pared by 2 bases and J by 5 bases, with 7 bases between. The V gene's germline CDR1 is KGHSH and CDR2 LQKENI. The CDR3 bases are TGTGCCAGCTCACCATCAGAAAACAATGAGCAGTTCTTC. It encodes CASSPSENNEQFF.

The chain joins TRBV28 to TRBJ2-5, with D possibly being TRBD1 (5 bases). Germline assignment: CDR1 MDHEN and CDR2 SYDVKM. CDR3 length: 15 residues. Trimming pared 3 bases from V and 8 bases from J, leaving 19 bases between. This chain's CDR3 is CASSFGRQSPATQYF. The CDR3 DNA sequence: TGTGCCAGCAGTTTTGGGCGACAGTCACCGGCCACCCAGTACTTC.

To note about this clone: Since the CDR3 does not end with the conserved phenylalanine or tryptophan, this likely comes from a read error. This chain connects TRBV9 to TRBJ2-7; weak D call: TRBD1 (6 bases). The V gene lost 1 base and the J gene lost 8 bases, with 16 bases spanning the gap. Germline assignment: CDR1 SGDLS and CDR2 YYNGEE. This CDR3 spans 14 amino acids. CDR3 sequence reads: CASSVRVQGSQQYL. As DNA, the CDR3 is TGTGCCAGCAGCGTACGGGTCCAGGGGAGCCAGCAGTACCTC.

CDR3 bases: TGTGCCAGCAGCCAAGGGGCGGGACTATACAATGAGCAGTTCTTC. This sequence encodes CASSQGAGLYNEQFF. The chain couples TRBV2 to TRBJ2-1; 7 bases align to TRBD2. The CDR3 totals 15 residues. Looked up from germline, CDR1 is SNHLY and CDR2 is FYNNEI. The V segment lost 6 bases and the J segment 4 bases; nucleotides outside the gene matches: 9.

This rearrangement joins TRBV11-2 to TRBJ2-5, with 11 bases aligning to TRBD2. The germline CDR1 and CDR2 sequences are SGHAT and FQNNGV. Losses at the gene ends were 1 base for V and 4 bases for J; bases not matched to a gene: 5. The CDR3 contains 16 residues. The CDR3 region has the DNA TGTGCCAGCAGCTTAGGAGGGACTAGCGGTCGAGAGACCCAGTACTTC. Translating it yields CASSLGGTSGRETQYF.

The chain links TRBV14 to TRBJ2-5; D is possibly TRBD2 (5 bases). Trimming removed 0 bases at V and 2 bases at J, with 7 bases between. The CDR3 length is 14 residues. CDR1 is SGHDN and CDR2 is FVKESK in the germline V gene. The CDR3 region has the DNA TGTGCCAGCAGCCAAGATGGAGGACAAGAGACCCAGTACTTC. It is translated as CASSQDGGQETQYF.

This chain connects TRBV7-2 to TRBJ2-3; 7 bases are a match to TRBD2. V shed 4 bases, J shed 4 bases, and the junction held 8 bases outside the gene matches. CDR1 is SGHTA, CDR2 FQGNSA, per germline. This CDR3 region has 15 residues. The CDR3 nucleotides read TGTGCCAGCAGCTGGGGGGGACTAAAAGCAGATACGCAGTATTTT. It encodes CASSWGGLKADTQYF.

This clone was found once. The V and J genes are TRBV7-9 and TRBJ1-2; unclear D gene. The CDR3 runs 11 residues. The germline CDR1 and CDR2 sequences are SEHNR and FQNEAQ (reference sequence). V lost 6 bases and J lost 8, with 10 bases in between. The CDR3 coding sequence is TGTGCCAGCAGTTGGACTGGCGGCTACACCTTC. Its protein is CASSWTGGYTF.

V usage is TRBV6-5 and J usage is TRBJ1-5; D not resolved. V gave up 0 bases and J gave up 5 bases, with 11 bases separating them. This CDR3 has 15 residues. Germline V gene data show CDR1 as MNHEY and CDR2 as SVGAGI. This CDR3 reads CASSYSPLGDQPQHF. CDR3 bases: TGTGCCAGCAGTTACTCTCCGCTGGGAGATCAGCCCCAGCATTTT.

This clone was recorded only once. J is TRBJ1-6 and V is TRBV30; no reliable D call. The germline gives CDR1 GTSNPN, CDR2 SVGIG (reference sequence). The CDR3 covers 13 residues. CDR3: CGVGLGLDSPLHF. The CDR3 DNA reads TGTGGAGTGGGCCTGGGCCTCGATTCACCCCTCCACTTT.

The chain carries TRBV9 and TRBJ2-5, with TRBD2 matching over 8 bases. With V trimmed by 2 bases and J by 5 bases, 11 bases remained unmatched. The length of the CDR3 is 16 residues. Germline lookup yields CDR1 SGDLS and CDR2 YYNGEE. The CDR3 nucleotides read TGTGCCAGCAGCGTTCGTCCTGCGGGAGGATTGGAGACCCAGTACTTC. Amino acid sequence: CASSVRPAGGLETQYF.

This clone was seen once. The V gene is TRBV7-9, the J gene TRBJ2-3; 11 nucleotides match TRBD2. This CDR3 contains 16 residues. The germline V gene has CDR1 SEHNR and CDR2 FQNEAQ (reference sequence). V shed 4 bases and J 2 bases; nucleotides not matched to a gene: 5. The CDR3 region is CASSSGTSGLTDTQYF. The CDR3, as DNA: TGTGCCAGCAGCTCAGGGACTAGCGGACTCACAGATACGCAGTATTTT.

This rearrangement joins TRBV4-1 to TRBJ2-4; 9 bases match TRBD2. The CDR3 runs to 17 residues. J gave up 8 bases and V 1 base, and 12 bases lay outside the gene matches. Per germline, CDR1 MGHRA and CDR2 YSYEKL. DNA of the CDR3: TGCGCCAGCAGCCAAGGGCTAGCGGGATCGGTGAGTGACATTCAGTACTTC. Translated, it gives CASSQGLAGSVSDIQYF.

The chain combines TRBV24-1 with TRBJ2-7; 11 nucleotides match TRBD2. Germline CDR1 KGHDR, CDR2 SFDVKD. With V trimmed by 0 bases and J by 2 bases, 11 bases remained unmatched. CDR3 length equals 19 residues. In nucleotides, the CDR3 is TGTGCCACCAGTGATTTGGCTACCGGGACTAGCGGCCCCACCTACGAGCAGTACTTC. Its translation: CATSDLATGTSGPTYEQYF.